The 8 T cell receptor beta chains presented below share a single source sample, sequenced in a study of control samples from healthy donors and cancer patients. Generated by immunoSEQ multiplex PCR, the TCRdb table keeps only in-frame clones and is missing some. The sample has over 75,000 clones, roughly four fifths seen once. The sample consisted of blood. All receptors derive from a man aged 60-69 years in good health.

The rearrangement joins TRBV12-3 or TRBV12-4 to TRBJ2-3; D gene ambiguous. The V and J ends lost 5 bases and 2 bases respectively, with 2 bases between them. There are 11 residues in the CDR3. The CDR3 loop is CASSPTDTQYF. As DNA, the CDR3 is TGTGCCAGCAGTCCCACAGATACGCAGTATTTT.

The chain links TRBV3-1 (or the pseudogene TRBV3-2) to TRBJ1-2, with TRBD1 as a possible D gene (5 bases). This CDR3 contains 11 residues. V was clipped by 3 bases and J by 7 bases, with 6 bases between them. Germline CDR1 is LGHDT and CDR2 is YNNKEL (reference sequence). CDR3 loop: CASSQGGGYTF. The CDR3 coding sequence is TGTGCCAGCAGCCAGGGGGGTGGCTACACCTTC.

In the case of this clone: A junction end diverges from the germline sequence, so it may reflect a read error. The rearrangement links TRBV4-1 to TRBJ2-2; D is ambiguous. The CDR3 spans 18 residues. Looked up from germline, CDR1 is MGHRA and CDR2 is YSYEKL. For the CDR3, the DNA is TGCGCCAGCAGCAAAGAGTATATGCGCCTATCGAACACCGGGGAGCTGTTTTTT. This encodes CASSKEYMRLSNTGELFF.

The chain combines TRBV24-1 with TRBJ2-7, with 13 positions matching TRBD2. The J segment lost 6 bases and the V segment lost 3 bases, leaving 10 bases of the junction unmatched. The CDR3 runs to 17 residues. Germline loops: CDR1 KGHDR, CDR2 SFDVKD. CDR3 region: CATSDRTSGSFPSEQYF. The CDR3 DNA reads as TGTGCCACCAGTGATCGGACTAGCGGGAGCTTCCCTTCCGAGCAGTACTTC.

The chain couples TRBV29-1 to TRBJ2-2; D perhaps matches TRBD1 (5 bases). Germline CDR1 reads SQVTM; CDR2 reads ANQGSEA. Trimming pared 5 bases from V and 3 bases from J, leaving 13 bases between. CDR3 length equals 14 residues. The CDR3 region has the DNA TGCAGCGTTACGGGCAGGGCCGACACCGGGGAGCTGTTTTTT. Translated, it gives CSVTGRADTGELFF.

This clone has just a few counts. This chain uses TRBV4-1 with TRBJ1-3; 7 bases are a match to TRBD1. V dropped 3 bases and J dropped 0; count of bases not matched to a gene: 2. The CDR3 loop spans 15 amino acids. Germline V gives CDR1 MGHRA, CDR2 YSYEKL. CDR3 protein: CASSHRDSSGNTIYF. DNA for the CDR3: TGCGCCAGCAGCCATAGGGACAGCTCTGGAAACACCATATATTTT.

In its sample, this clone was seen once. This chain links TRBV6-1 with TRBJ2-5; tentatively, D is TRBD1 (6 bases). Trimming removed 3 bases at V and 3 bases at J, with 8 bases between. The CDR3 length is 13 residues. Germline lookup yields CDR1 MNHNS and CDR2 SASEGT. This CDR3 reads CASSDTGKETQYF. Here the CDR3 DNA reads TGTGCCAGCAGTGATACAGGGAAAGAGACCCAGTACTTC.

V gene TRBV6-5 combines with J gene TRBJ2-7, with D perhaps TRBD2 (6 bases). The V gene lost 7 bases and the J gene lost 5 bases, with 15 bases spanning the gap. Germline V gives CDR1 MNHEY, CDR2 SVGAGI. CDR3 length equals 13 residues. The CDR3 coding sequence is TGTGCCAGCAAGGGCGGGATCCAAGACGAGCAGTACTTC. This translates into CASKGGIQDEQYF.